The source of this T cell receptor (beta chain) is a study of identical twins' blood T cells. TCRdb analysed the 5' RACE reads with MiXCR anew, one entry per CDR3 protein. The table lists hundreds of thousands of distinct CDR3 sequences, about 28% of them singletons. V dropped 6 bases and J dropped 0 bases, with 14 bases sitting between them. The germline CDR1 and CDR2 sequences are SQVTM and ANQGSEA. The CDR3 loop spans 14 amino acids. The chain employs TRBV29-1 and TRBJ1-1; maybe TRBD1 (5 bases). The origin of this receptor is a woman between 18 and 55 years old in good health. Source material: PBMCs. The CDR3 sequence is CSVGGQGMNTEAFF. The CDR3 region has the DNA TGCAGCGTGGGGGGTCAGGGAATGAACACTGAAGCTTTCTTT.